Listed here are 28 T cell receptor beta chains from one sample, sequenced in a study of cytomegalovirus exposure and HLA in healthy donors. Amplification used 60 Vbeta primers and 13 Jbeta primers. The method was immunoSEQ multiplex PCR; TCRdb's version includes in-frame clones alone and lacks a portion of them. Here the sample spans some 120,000 clones, around 79% being singletons. Sequenced material: PBMCs. The origin of the receptors is a woman aged 40 to 55 in good health and CMV-seropositive.

The chain is built from TRBV30 and TRBJ1-2, with unresolved D. Deletions cut 0 bases from V and 2 bases from J, with 10 bases between. CDR3 size: 14 residues. Germline loops: CDR1 GTSNPN, CDR2 SVGIG (reference sequence). CDR3 loop: CAWSVSAGNYGYTF. As DNA, the CDR3 is TGTGCCTGGAGTGTTTCCGCGGGCAACTATGGCTACACCTTC.

A few counts support this clone. Different DNA sequences within this sample yield the same CDR3. This rearrangement joins TRBV7-2 to TRBJ2-7; D ambiguous. Trimming stripped 2 bases from V and 4 bases from J, with 6 bases between. CDR3 length: 12 residues. CDR1 SGHTA and CDR2 FQGNSA come from the germline V gene. The CDR3 spells CASSLSSYEQYF. The CDR3, as DNA: TGTGCCAGCAGCTTATCCTCTTACGAGCAGTACTTC.

The CDR3 region has the DNA TGTGCCAGCAGCCCCAGGGACAGGGCAGGCTATGGCTACACCTTC. Amino acids: CASSPRDRAGYGYTF. This chain uses TRBV7-9 with TRBJ1-2; TRBD1 matches 9 bases. The CDR3 is 15 residues long. V gave up 5 bases and J gave up 4 bases; unmatched junction bases: 8. The germline V gene has CDR1 SEHNR and CDR2 FQNEAQ (reference sequence). Supplemented by reference TRBV7-9 and TRBJ1-2, the full variable domain reads DTGVSQNPRHKITKRGQNVTFRCDPISEHNRLYWYRQTLGQGPEFLTYFQNEAQLEKSRLLSDRFSAERPKGSFSTLEIQRTEQGDSAMYLCASSPRDRAGYGYTFGSGTRLTVV.

This clone was observed a few times. CDR3 in DNA: TGTGCCAGCAGCCCACTTAGCGGGGAGCCCTACAATGAGCAGTTCTTC. It yields the protein CASSPLSGEPYNEQFF. The rearrangement joins TRBV7-2 to TRBJ2-1, with 8 bases fitting TRBD2. Trimming at V came to 5 bases and at J to 2 bases, leaving 8 bases not matched to a gene. The CDR3 length is 16 residues. Germline lookup yields CDR1 SGHTA and CDR2 FQGNSA.

The sample holds a few counts of this clone. The rearrangement uses TRBV5-6 and TRBJ2-5; possibly TRBD2 for D (6 bases). The CDR3 is 16 amino acids. Trimming removed 4 bases from V and 5 bases from J, with 21 bases in between. From germline, CDR1 is SGHDT and CDR2 YYEEEE. In DNA, the CDR3 is TGTGCCAGCAGCCAACCCCTAGGGGAGGTAGATGAGACCCAGTACTTC. Amino acid sequence: CASSQPLGEVDETQYF.

The DNA of the CDR3 is TGTGCCAGCAGCTTAGCCTCACCGAGCTACGAGCAGTACTTC. It is translated as CASSLASPSYEQYF. The rearrangement joins TRBV7-9 to TRBJ2-7; no clear D gene. Trimming took 0 bases from V and 3 from J, leaving 9 bases between them. Germline V gene data show CDR1 as SEHNR and CDR2 as FQNEAQ (reference sequence). The CDR3 spans 14 residues.

The CDR3 here is CASSWGGQGARSPLHF. CDR3 in DNA: TGTGCCAGCAGTTGGGGGGGACAGGGGGCTCGGTCACCCCTCCACTTT. This chain connects TRBV6-5 to TRBJ1-6, with 12 bases that match TRBD1. Germline-derived CDR1 and CDR2 are MNHEY and SVGAGI. The length of the CDR3 is 16 residues. The V gene end was trimmed by 4 bases and the J gene end by 10 bases; junction bases not matched to a gene: 8.

J is TRBJ1-5 and V is TRBV6-6; D not certain. Germline values: CDR1 MNHNY, CDR2 SVGAGI (reference sequence). The CDR3 loop spans 14 amino acids. Between the trimmed V and J ends, which lost 1 base and 5 bases, there was a span of 9 bases. In DNA form, the CDR3 reads TGTGCCAGCAGTTACTACGGCACAGATCAGCCCCAGCATTTT. It specifies CASSYYGTDQPQHF.

The J gene is TRBJ2-3, the V gene TRBV7-2, with TRBD2 matching 9 bases. This CDR3 spans 15 amino acids. Unmatched junction bases numbered 12, after V lost 6 bases and J lost 8 bases. CDR1 is SGHTA, CDR2 FQGNSA, per germline. CDR3 sequence reads: CASSYSGGPAGTQYF. DNA for the CDR3: TGTGCCAGCAGTTATAGCGGGGGCCCGGCCGGTACGCAGTATTTT. The full variable domain, its missing parts supplied by reference TRBV7-2 and TRBJ2-3, is GAGVSQSPSNKVTEKGKDVELRCDPISGHTALYWYRQSLGQGLEFLIYFQGNSAPDKSGLPSDRFSAERTGGSVSTLTIQRTQQEDSAVYLCASSYSGGPAGTQYFGPGTRLTVL.

J is TRBJ2-5 and V is TRBV7-2, with no clear D. This CDR3 contains 12 residues. Germline assignment: CDR1 SGHTA and CDR2 FQGNSA. V shed 3 bases and J shed 0 bases, with 2 bases lying between them. The CDR3 DNA is TGTGCCAGCAGCTTTAACCAAGAGACCCAGTACTTC. Residues: CASSFNQETQYF.

The chain combines TRBV7-9 with TRBJ1-1, with D possibly TRBD1 on 5 matching bases. The V and J ends lost 5 bases and 0 bases respectively, with 13 bases between them. CDR1 and CDR2 from the germline V gene are SEHNR and FQNEAQ (reference sequence). The CDR3 runs to 15 residues. The CDR3 region has the DNA TGTGCCAGCAGCCCTTACAGGTCGTTGAACACTGAAGCTTTCTTT. Translation: CASSPYRSLNTEAFF.

V is TRBV28 and J is TRBJ1-6; D gene unclear. Germline lookup yields CDR1 MDHEN and CDR2 SYDVKM. The CDR3 covers 12 residues. Trimming shortened V by 6 bases and J by 9 bases, and 9 bases separated the two germline ends. This CDR3 is CASRPGGSPLHF. The CDR3 region has the DNA TGTGCCAGCAGGCCCGGCGGTTCACCCCTCCACTTT.

The chain employs TRBV27 and TRBJ1-6, with 8 bases lining up with TRBD1. Trimming took 6 bases from V and 4 from J; bases not matched to a gene: 8. Germline values: CDR1 MNHEY, CDR2 SMNVEV (reference sequence). The CDR3 is made up of 16 amino acids. The CDR3 loop is CASSRRTGQYNSPLHF. The CDR3 DNA follows: TGTGCCAGCAGCCGGAGGACAGGGCAATATAATTCACCCCTCCACTTT.

This clone was seen a few times. The chain recombines TRBV9 with TRBJ1-1; a possible D gene is TRBD1 (6 bases). Germline V gene data show CDR1 as SGDLS and CDR2 as YYNGEE. This CDR3 is 17 amino acids long. Trimming shortened V by 4 bases and J by 0 bases, and 19 bases separated the two germline ends. The CDR3 DNA follows: TGTGCCAGCAGCTCACAGGGTGGTTGGGGAATGAACACTGAAGCTTTCTTT. Its translation is CASSSQGGWGMNTEAFF.

The rearrangement links TRBV11-3 to TRBJ1-1, with 7 bases lining up with TRBD1. The CDR3 has 17 amino acids. Losses at the gene ends were 5 bases for V and 1 base for J; bases not matched to a gene: 13. In germline, CDR1 is SGHNT, CDR2 YENEEA. The CDR3 DNA reads TGTGCCAGCAGCCCCCGGGACAGCAATCGCGGGAACACTGAAGCTTTCTTT. As protein: CASSPRDSNRGNTEAFF.

The V and J genes are TRBV7-9 and TRBJ2-3; D is unclear. This CDR3 is built from 12 residues. V lost 5 bases and J 4 bases, leaving 7 bases between the germline ends. Germline V gene sequence: CDR1 SEHNR, CDR2 FQNEAQ (reference sequence). The CDR3 nucleotides read TGTGCCAGCAGCGGCATTGCAGATACGCAGTATTTT. This translates into CASSGIADTQYF. The full variable domain, rest sourced from reference TRBV7-9 and TRBJ2-3, is DTGVSQNPRHKITKRGQNVTFRCDPISEHNRLYWYRQTLGQGPEFLTYFQNEAQLEKSRLLSDRFSAERPKGSFSTLEIQRTEQGDSAMYLCASSGIADTQYFGPGTRLTVL.

V and J are TRBV7-8 and TRBJ1-6; TRBD1 matches 7 bases. CDR1 is SGHVS, CDR2 FQNEAQ, per germline. Trimming at V came to 2 bases and at J to 9 bases, leaving 7 bases not matched to a gene. The CDR3 totals 15 residues. CDR3 protein: CASSLSGQIISPLHF. The CDR3 coding sequence is TGTGCCAGCAGCTTATCGGGACAGATAATTTCACCCCTCCACTTT.

As regards this clone: An end of the junction differs from the germline gene, which may be a read error. The chain's CDR3 is CASSDPPGGVYF. DNA of the CDR3: TGTGCCAGCAGTGATCCCCCCGGAGGTGTTTACTTT. The chain has TRBV2 and TRBJ1-1; D uncertain. The V gene's germline CDR1 is SNHLY and CDR2 FYNNEI. CDR3 length: 12 residues.

The V gene is TRBV11-2, the J gene TRBJ1-2, with a weak D call TRBD1 (6 bases). This CDR3 contains 15 residues. The germline CDR1 and CDR2 sequences are SGHAT and FQNNGV. V gave up 3 bases and J gave up 5 bases, with 16 bases separating them. Written as DNA, the CDR3 is TGTGCCAGCAGCTTCCCTACACGGGGGGCATATGGCTACACCTTC. Translation: CASSFPTRGAYGYTF.

The chain joins TRBV7-2 to TRBJ1-2; D is unresolved. In germline, CDR1 is SGHTA, CDR2 FQGNSA. The CDR3 is made up of 14 amino acids. The V and J ends lost 0 bases and 6 bases respectively, with 11 bases between them. The CDR3 here is CASSLASVPHGYTF. Written as DNA, the CDR3 is TGTGCCAGCAGCTTAGCGTCAGTTCCCCATGGCTACACCTTC.

This chain joins TRBV19 and TRBJ1-6, with D unresolved. Between the trimmed V and J ends, which lost 3 bases and 7 bases, there was a span of 16 bases. Per the germline V gene, CDR1 is LNHDA and CDR2 is SQIVND (reference sequence). The CDR3 has 16 amino acids. CDR3 loop: CASSIISPRENSPLHF. CDR3 bases: TGTGCCAGTAGTATCATCTCCCCGAGGGAAAATTCACCCCTCCACTTT.

V and J are TRBV6-4 and TRBJ1-1, with D possibly matching TRBD1 (6 bases). Trimming removed 0 bases from V and 8 bases from J, with 13 bases in between. There are 14 residues in the CDR3. From germline, CDR1 is MRHNA and CDR2 SNTAGT. CDR3 region: CASSDSTGRTEAFF. CDR3 nucleotide sequence: TGTGCCAGCAGTGACTCGACAGGAAGGACCGAAGCTTTCTTT.

The chain has TRBV7-3 and TRBJ2-1; 8 bases are shared with TRBD1. Trimming cost V 5 bases and J 2 bases; bases outside gene matches: 8. The CDR3 is made up of 16 amino acids. Germline CDR1 SGHTA, CDR2 FQGTGA. The CDR3 loop reads CASSAHTGGAYNEQFF. The CDR3 region has the DNA TGTGCCAGCAGCGCCCACACAGGGGGAGCCTACAATGAGCAGTTCTTC.

The rearrangement links TRBV7-2 to TRBJ1-6; weak D call: TRBD1 (5 bases). The CDR3 has 15 residues. Germline CDR1 reads SGHTA; CDR2 reads FQGNSA. V dropped 1 base and J dropped 7 bases, with 11 bases sitting between them. CDR3 in DNA: TGTGCCAGCAGCTTAGAGTGGGGGGGGAATTCACCCCTCCACTTT. Its translation is CASSLEWGGNSPLHF.

The table lists this clone with a count of one. This sequence joins TRBV7-9 and TRBJ2-3; 8 positions match TRBD2. V trimming: 3 bases; J trimming: 0 bases; junction bases outside the gene matches: 14. CDR1 is SEHNR, CDR2 FQNEAQ, per germline (reference sequence). The CDR3 has 19 residues. The CDR3 loop reads CASSFPGIAGNPSTDTQYF. DNA of the CDR3: TGTGCCAGCAGCTTCCCAGGGATAGCGGGAAATCCTAGCACAGATACGCAGTATTTT.

This clone occurred once. The gene calls are TRBV6-5 and TRBJ2-7, with 9 bases aligning to TRBD2. The CDR3 runs to 14 residues. The trim removed 6 bases at V and 3 bases at J, leaving 6 bases unmatched. The V gene's germline CDR1 is MNHEY and CDR2 SVGAGI. CDR3 protein: CASSYSGRNYEQYF. The CDR3 DNA sequence: TGTGCCAGCAGCTATAGCGGGAGAAACTACGAGCAGTACTTC.

The chain has TRBV7-6 and TRBJ2-3, with 11 bases matching TRBD2. Looked up from germline, CDR1 is SGHVS and CDR2 is FNYEAQ. V shed 2 bases, J shed 2 bases, and the junction held 9 bases outside the gene matches. The CDR3 has 18 amino acids. CDR3 residues: CASSLKAIAGGLTDTQYF. As DNA, the CDR3 is TGTGCCAGCAGCTTAAAGGCAATAGCGGGGGGGCTCACAGATACGCAGTATTTT. Full variable domain (missing parts from reference TRBV7-6 and TRBJ2-3): GAGVSQSPRYKVTKRGQDVALRCDPISGHVSLYWYRQALGQGPEFLTYFNYEAQQDKSGLPNDRFSAERPEGSISTLTIQRTEQRDSAMYRCASSLKAIAGGLTDTQYFGPGTRLTVL.

This sequence joins TRBV7-2 and TRBJ1-3; the D gene is possibly TRBD1 (6 bases). Germline loops: CDR1 SGHTA, CDR2 FQGNSA. The germline V and J ends were trimmed by 1 base and 5 bases, with 15 bases remaining between them. This CDR3 has 16 residues. The CDR3 spells CASSLVIRGARNTIYF. The CDR3 DNA reads as TGTGCCAGCAGCTTAGTGATTCGGGGGGCTCGAAACACCATATATTTT.